This TCR beta chain was recovered during a study of post-analysis software for immune sequencing data. Turning to the study itself: As for disease course, relapsing-remitting, secondary progressive and progressive-relapsing multiple sclerosis were all included.

Tagging with unique molecular identifiers was a feature of the TCR beta cDNA libraries. TCRdb re-analysed the PCR reads in MiXCR, keeping a single row per CDR3 protein. The sample has 600,000 to 700,000 distinct CDR3 sequences, around 60% seen once. Concerning this clonotype: Its antigen is currently unknown.

Per germline, CDR1 SGHVS and CDR2 FQNEAQ. CDR3 length: 15 residues. The germline V and J ends were trimmed by 1 base and 2 bases, with 11 bases remaining between them. Study-wide points: Same-batch preparations were strongly co-clustered by F measure. Relative to controls, patients had 5 or 6 TRBV segments at higher frequency, with TRBV5-6, TRBV5-1 and TRBV20-1 among these. Normalized Chao1 diversity was significantly reduced in patients versus controls.

The sequence was collected from a girl aged 2-10 years with multiple sclerosis. This rearrangement joins TRBV7-8 to TRBJ2-5; D not certain. The material sequenced was blood. As DNA, the CDR3 is TGTGCCAGCAGCTTAGATAGGACCCTACAAGAGACCCAGTACTTC. This translates into CASSLDRTLQETQYF.